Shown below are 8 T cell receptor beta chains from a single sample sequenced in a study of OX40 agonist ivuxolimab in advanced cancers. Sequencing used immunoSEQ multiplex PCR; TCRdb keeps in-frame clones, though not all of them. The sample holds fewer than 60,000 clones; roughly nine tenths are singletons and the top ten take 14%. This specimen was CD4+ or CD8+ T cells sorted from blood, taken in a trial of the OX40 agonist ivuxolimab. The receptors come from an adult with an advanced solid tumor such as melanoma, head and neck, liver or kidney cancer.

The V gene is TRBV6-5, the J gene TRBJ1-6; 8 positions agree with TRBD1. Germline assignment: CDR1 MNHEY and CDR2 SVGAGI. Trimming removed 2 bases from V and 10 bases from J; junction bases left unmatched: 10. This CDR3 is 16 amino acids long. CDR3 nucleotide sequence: TGTGCCAGCAGTTACCTCACAGGGGGACCCCAATCACCCCTCCACTTT. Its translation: CASSYLTGGPQSPLHF.

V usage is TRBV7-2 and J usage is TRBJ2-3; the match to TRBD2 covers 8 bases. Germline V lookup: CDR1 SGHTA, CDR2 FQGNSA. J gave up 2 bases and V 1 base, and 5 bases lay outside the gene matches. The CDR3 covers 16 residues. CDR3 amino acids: CASSLGTSRITDTQYF. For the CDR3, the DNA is TGTGCCAGCAGCTTAGGGACTAGCAGGATCACAGATACGCAGTATTTT.

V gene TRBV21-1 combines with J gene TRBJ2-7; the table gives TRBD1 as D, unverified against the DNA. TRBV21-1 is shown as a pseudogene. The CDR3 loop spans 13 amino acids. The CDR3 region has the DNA TGTGCCAGCAGCAACAGACAGCGCGACGAGCAGTACTTC. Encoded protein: CASSNRQRDEQYF.

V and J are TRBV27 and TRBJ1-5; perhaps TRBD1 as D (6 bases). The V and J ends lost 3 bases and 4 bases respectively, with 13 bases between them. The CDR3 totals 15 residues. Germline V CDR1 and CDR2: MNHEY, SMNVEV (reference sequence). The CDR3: CASSFVQGVNQPQHF. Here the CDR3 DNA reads TGTGCCAGCAGTTTTGTACAGGGAGTTAATCAGCCCCAGCATTTT.

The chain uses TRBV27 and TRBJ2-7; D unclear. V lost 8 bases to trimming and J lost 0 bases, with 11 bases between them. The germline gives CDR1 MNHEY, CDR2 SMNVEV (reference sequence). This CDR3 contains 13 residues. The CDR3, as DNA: TGTGCCAGCTCGGGCCAAAGCTCCTACGAGCAGTACTTC. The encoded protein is CASSGQSSYEQYF.

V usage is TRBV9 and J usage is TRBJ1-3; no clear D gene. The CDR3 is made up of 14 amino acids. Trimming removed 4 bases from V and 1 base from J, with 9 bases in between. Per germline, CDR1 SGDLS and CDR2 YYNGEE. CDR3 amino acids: CASSTSLSGNTIYF. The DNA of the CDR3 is TGTGCCAGCAGCACAAGTCTATCTGGAAACACCATATATTTT.

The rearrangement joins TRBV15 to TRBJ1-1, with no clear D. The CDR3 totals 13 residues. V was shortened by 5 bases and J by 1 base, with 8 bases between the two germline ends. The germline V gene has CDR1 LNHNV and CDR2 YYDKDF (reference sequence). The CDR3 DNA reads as TGTGCCACCAGCGGGTCCCGGAACACTGAAGCTTTCTTT. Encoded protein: CATSGSRNTEAFF. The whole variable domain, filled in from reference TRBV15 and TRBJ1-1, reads DAMVIQNPRYQVTQFGKPVTLSCSQTLNHNVMYWYQQKSSQAPKLLFHYYDKDFNNEADTPDNFQSRRPNTSFCFLDIRSPGLGDTAMYLCATSGSRNTEAFFGQGTRLTVV.

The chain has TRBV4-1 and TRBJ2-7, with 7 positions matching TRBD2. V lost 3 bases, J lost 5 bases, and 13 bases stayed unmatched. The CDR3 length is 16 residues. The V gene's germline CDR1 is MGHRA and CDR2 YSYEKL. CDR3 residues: CASSQLLKGREDEQYF. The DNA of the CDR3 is TGCGCCAGCAGCCAGCTCCTTAAGGGGAGGGAAGACGAGCAGTACTTC.